A single sample is the source of the 2 T cell receptor beta chains below, sequenced in a study of vaccination and CD4 T cells after COVID-19. At the Johns Hopkins FTIC core, DNA taken from cultured CD4+ T cells was sequenced by way of the Oncomine TCR Beta short-read assay. In TCRdb, the PCR reads were re-called with MiXCR into one record per CDR3 protein. The sample comprises about 12,000 distinct CDR3 sequences, roughly three fifths of which are singletons, and 15% rests with the top ten. Documented treatment: roughly 10-day PBMC culture with coronavirus spike peptide pools or control peptides (ViraFEST assay). These receptors are not linked to any known antigen. The sample was CD4+ T cells from blood, cultured in vitro. The receptor set was obtained from a human donor who had recovered from COVID-19.

This sequence joins TRBV6-1 and TRBJ2-2, with D perhaps TRBD2 (5 bases). Per germline, CDR1 MNHNS and CDR2 SASEGT. Deletions cut 2 bases from V and 5 bases from J, with 9 bases between. The CDR3 runs to 14 residues. This CDR3 reads CASSEYRGTGELFF. The CDR3 bases are TGTGCCAGCAGTGAATATCGGGGAACCGGGGAGCTGTTTTTT.

The chain carries TRBV5-6 and TRBJ1-6; the D is unclear. This CDR3 has 15 amino acids. Germline values: CDR1 SGHDT, CDR2 YYEEEE. V was shortened by 2 bases and J by 8 bases, with 14 bases between the two germline ends. The CDR3 sequence is CASSFLGINDSPLHF. For the CDR3, the DNA is TGTGCCAGCAGCTTCTTAGGGATTAACGATTCACCCCTCCACTTT. The variable domain in full, completed from reference TRBV5-6 and TRBJ1-6, reads DAGVTQSPTHLIKTRGQQVTLRCSPKSGHDTVSWYQQALGQGPQFIFQYYEEEERQRGNFPDRFSGHQFPNYSSELNVNALLLGDSALYLCASSFLGINDSPLHFGNGTRLTVT.